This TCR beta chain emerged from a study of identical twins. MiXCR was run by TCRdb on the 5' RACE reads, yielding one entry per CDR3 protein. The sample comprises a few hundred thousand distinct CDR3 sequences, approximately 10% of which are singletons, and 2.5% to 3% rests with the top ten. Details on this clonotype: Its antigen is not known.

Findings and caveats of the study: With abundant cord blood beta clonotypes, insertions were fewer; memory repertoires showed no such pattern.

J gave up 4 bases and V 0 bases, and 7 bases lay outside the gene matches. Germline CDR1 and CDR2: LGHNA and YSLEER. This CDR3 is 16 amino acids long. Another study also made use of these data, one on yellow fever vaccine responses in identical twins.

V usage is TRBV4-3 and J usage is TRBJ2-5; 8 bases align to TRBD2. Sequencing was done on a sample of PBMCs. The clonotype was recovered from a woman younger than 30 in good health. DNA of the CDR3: TGCGCCAGCAGCCAAGATCTAACGGGAGGGGTAGAGACCCAGTACTTC. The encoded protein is CASSQDLTGGVETQYF.